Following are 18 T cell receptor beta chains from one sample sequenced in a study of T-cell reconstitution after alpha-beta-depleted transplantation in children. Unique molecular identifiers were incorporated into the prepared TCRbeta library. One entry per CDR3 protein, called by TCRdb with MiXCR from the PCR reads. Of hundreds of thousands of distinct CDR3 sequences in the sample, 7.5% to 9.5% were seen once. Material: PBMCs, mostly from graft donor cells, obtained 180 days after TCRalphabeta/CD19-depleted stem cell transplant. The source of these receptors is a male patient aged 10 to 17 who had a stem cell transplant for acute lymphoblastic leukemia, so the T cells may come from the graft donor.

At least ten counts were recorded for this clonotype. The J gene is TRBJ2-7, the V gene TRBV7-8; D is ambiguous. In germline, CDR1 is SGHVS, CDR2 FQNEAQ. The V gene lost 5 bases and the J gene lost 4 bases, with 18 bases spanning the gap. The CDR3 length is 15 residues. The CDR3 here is CASSRRTLGEYEQYF. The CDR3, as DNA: TGTGCCAGCAGCCGACGGACCCTTGGTGAATACGAGCAGTACTTC.

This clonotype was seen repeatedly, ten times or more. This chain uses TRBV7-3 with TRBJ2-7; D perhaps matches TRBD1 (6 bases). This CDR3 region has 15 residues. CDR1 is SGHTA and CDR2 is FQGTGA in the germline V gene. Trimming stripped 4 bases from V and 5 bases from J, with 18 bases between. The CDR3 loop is CASSWGTGSSDEQYF. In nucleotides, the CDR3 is TGTGCCAGCAGCTGGGGAACAGGGTCAAGCGACGAGCAGTACTTC.

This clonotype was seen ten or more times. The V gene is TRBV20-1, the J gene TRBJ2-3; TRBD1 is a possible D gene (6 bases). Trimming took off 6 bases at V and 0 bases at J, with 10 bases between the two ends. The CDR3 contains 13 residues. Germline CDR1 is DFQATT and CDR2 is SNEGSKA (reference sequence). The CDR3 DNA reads TGCAGTGCCTGGGACACCAGCACAGATACGCAGTATTTT. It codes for CSAWDTSTDTQYF.

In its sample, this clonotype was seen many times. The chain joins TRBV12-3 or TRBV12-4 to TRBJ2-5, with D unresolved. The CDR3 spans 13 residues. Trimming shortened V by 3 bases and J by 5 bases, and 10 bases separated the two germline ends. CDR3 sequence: CASSFAGWETQYF. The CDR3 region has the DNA TGTGCCAGCAGTTTTGCCGGTTGGGAGACCCAGTACTTC.

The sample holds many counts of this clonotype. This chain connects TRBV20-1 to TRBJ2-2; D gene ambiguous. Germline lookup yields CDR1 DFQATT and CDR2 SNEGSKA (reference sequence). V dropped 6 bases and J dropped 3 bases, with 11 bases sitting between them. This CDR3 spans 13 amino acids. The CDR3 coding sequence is TGCAGTGCGATTCCGGAGCACACCGGGGAGCTGTTTTTT. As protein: CSAIPEHTGELFF.

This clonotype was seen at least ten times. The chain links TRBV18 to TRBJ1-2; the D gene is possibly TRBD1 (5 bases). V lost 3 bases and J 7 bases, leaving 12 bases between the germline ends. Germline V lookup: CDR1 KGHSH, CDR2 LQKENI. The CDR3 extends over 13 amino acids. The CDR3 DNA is TGTGCCAGCTCACCTGGGGGATCTCTTGGCTACACCTTC. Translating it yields CASSPGGSLGYTF.

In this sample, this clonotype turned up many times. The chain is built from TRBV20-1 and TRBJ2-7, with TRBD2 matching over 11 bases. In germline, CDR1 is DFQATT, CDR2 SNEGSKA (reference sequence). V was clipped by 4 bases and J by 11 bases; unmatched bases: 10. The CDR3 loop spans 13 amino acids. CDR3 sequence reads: CSAKKTSGIMKYF. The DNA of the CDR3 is TGCAGTGCTAAGAAGACTAGCGGGATCATGAAGTACTTC.

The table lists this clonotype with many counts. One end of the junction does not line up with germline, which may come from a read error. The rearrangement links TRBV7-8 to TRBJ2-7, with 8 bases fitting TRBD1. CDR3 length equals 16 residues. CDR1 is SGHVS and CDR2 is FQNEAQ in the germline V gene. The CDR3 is CASSLEAAAWGQAKFF. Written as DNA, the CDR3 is TGTGCCAGCAGCTTAGAGGCCGCTGCATGGGGACAGGCGAAGTTCTTC. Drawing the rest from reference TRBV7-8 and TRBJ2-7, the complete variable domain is GAGVSQSPRYKVAKRGQDVALRCDPISGHVSLFWYQQALGQGPEFLTYFQNEAQLDKSGLPSDRFFAERPEGSVSTLKIQRTQQEDSAVYLCASSLEAAAWGQAKFFGPGTRLTVT.

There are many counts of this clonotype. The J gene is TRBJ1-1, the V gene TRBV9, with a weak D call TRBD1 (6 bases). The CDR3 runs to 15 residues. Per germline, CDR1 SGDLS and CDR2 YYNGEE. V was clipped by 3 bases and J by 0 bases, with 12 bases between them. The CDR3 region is CASSAGQRMNTEAFF. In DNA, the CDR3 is TGTGCCAGCAGCGCCGGACAGAGGATGAACACTGAAGCTTTCTTT. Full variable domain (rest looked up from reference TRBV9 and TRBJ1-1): DSGVTQTPKHLITATGQRVTLRCSPRSGDLSVYWYQQSLDQGLQFLIQYYNGEERAKGNILERFSAQQFPDLHSELNLSSLELGDSALYFCASSAGQRMNTEAFFGQGTRLTVV.

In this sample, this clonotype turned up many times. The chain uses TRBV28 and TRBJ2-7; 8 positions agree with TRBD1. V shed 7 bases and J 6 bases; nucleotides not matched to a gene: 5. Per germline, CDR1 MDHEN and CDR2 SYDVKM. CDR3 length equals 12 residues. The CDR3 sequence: CASITDRGEQYF. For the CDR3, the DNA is TGTGCCAGCATAACCGACAGGGGCGAGCAGTACTTC. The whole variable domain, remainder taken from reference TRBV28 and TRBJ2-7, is DVKVTQSSRYLVKRTGEKVFLECVQDMDHENMFWYRQDPGLGLRLIYFSYDVKMKEKGDIPEGYSVSREKKERFSLILESASTNQTSMYLCASITDRGEQYFGPGTRLTVT.

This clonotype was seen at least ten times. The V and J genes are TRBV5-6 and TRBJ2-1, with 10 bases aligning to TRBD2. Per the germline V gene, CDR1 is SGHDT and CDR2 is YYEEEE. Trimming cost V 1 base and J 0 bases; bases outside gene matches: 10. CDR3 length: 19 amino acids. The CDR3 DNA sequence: TGTGCCAGCAGCTTGTCAGTAACTAGCGGGGTCAGCTCCTACAATGAGCAGTTCTTC. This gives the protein CASSLSVTSGVSSYNEQFF.

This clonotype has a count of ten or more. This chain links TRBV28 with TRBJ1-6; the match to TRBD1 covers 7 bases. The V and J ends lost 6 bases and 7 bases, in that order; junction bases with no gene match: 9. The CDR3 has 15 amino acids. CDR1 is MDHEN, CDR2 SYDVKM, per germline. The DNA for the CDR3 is TGTGCCAGCAGCCCCTATTCGGGACAGAATTCACCCCTCCACTTT. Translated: CASSPYSGQNSPLHF.

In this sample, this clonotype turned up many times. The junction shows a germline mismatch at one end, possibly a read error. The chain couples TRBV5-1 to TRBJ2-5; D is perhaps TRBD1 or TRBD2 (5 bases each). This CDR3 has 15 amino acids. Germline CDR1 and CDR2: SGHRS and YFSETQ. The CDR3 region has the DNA TGCGCCAGCAGCCGGGGACCGGGAAACCAGGAGACCCAGTACTTC. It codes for CASSRGPGNQETQYF.

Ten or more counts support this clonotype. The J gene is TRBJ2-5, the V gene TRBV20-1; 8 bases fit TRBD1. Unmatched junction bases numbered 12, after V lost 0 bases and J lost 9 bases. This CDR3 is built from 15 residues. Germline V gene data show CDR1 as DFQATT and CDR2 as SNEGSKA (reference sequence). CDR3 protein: CSARDLDRASGAQYF. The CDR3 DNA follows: TGCAGTGCTAGAGACCTGGACAGGGCTTCTGGGGCCCAGTACTTC.

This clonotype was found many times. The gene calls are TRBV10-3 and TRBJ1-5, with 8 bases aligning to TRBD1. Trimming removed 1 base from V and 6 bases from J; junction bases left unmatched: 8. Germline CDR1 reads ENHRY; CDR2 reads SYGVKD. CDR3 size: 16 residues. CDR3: CAISEWAGGASQPQHF. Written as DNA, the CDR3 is TGTGCCATCAGTGAGTGGGCAGGGGGCGCCAGTCAGCCCCAGCATTTT.

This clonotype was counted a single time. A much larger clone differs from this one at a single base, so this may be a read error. In DNA form, the CDR3 reads TGTGCCAGCAGTTTTGGGCTGTCAGCGTACAATGAGCAGTTCTTC. This translates into CASSFGLSAYNEQFF. The V call is TRBV27, the J call TRBJ2-1; D gene unclear. The CDR3 has 15 residues. V was clipped by 3 bases and J by 4 bases, with 13 bases between them. Germline V gene data show CDR1 as MNHEY and CDR2 as SMNVEV (reference sequence).

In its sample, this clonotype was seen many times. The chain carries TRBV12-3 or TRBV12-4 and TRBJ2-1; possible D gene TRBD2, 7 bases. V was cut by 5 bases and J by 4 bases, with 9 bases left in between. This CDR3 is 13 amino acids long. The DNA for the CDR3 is TGTGCCAGCAGTGCGGGGGCTTACAATGAGCAGTTCTTC. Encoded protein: CASSAGAYNEQFF.

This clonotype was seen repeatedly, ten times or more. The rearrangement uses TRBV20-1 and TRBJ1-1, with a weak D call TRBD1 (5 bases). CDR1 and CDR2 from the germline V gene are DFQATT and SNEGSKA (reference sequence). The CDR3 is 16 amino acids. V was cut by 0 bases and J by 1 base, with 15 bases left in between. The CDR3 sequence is CSARDDQGGRNTEAFF. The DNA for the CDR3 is TGCAGTGCTAGAGATGATCAGGGAGGTAGGAACACTGAAGCTTTCTTT.